Presented here are 26 T cell receptor beta chains from one specimen sequenced in a study of blood T cell repertoires in COVID-19. Some clones are missing from TCRdb's copy, which holds only in-frame ones; the method was immunoSEQ multiplex PCR. The sample consists of about 100,000 clones, about 90% of them appearing once. The sample consisted of peripheral blood. Receptor source: a man aged 25 to 40 in a cohort sampled during active COVID-19.

The chain is built from TRBV4-3 and TRBJ2-3; 7 bases line up with TRBD2. Looked up from germline, CDR1 is LGHNA and CDR2 is YSLEER. This CDR3 contains 17 residues. The ends lost 1 base at V and 2 bases at J; junction bases unmatched: 9. CDR3 sequence: CASSQASRGVLTDTQYF. In DNA, the CDR3 is TGCGCCAGCAGCCAAGCGTCCCGGGGGGTTCTCACAGATACGCAGTATTTT.

CDR3 protein: CASRSGTSGILYEQYF. CDR3 nucleotide sequence: TGTGCCAGCAGATCCGGGACTAGCGGGATTCTCTACGAGCAGTACTTC. This chain connects TRBV2 to TRBJ2-7; 13 bases match TRBD2. The CDR3 runs to 16 residues. The V and J ends lost 6 bases and 3 bases, in that order; junction bases with no gene match: 8. The germline V gene encodes CDR1 SNHLY and CDR2 FYNNEI.

For the CDR3, the DNA is TGTGCCAGCAGCTTATGGCGGGGTGGCACAGATACGCAGTATTTT. Translation gives CASSLWRGGTDTQYF. The genes are TRBV11-1 and TRBJ2-3; a possible D gene is TRBD2 (6 bases). The V gene's germline CDR1 is SGHAT and CDR2 FQDESV (reference sequence). This CDR3 spans 15 amino acids. Trimming shortened V by 2 bases and J by 1 base, and 10 bases separated the two germline ends.

The chain couples TRBV5-1 to TRBJ1-4; D is undetermined. Germline assignment: CDR1 SGHRS and CDR2 YFSETQ. Trimming shortened V by 0 bases and J by 6 bases, and 3 bases separated the two germline ends. The CDR3 loop spans 12 amino acids. CDR3 DNA: TGCGCCAGCAGCTTGGACTATGAAAAACTGTTTTTT. Translated, it gives CASSLDYEKLFF.

This clone was observed once. The V and J genes are TRBV6-5 and TRBJ2-1, with D perhaps TRBD2 (5 bases). The CDR3 covers 14 residues. V shed 0 bases and J shed 6 bases, with 9 bases lying between them. The germline V gene encodes CDR1 MNHEY and CDR2 SVGAGI. The CDR3 DNA follows: TGTGCCAGCAGTTACTCAGGCGGGCGCAATGAGCAGTTCTTC. Its protein is CASSYSGGRNEQFF.

The CDR3 reads CASSPIQGAAYEQYF. For the CDR3, the DNA is TGTGCCAGCAGCCCGATTCAGGGGGCAGCCTACGAGCAGTACTTC. This rearrangement joins TRBV3-1 (or the pseudogene TRBV3-2) to TRBJ2-7; 8 nucleotides match TRBD1. The CDR3 runs 15 residues. Germline V gene lookup returns CDR1 LGHDT and CDR2 YNNKEL (reference sequence). V gave up 4 bases and J gave up 2 bases; unmatched junction bases: 7.

This clone was counted a single time. The chain uses TRBV7-2 and TRBJ2-1, with 7 bases fitting TRBD1. J gave up 8 bases and V 3 bases, and 10 bases lay outside the gene matches. In germline, CDR1 is SGHTA, CDR2 FQGNSA. The CDR3 extends over 15 amino acids. Here the CDR3 DNA reads TGTGCCAGCAGCTTCGCGACAGGGTCTGGATATGAGCAGTTCTTC. It codes for CASSFATGSGYEQFF.

This chain links TRBV27 with TRBJ1-5; no reliable D call. The V gene's germline CDR1 is MNHEY and CDR2 SMNVEV (reference sequence). The CDR3 is 14 amino acids. V shed 3 bases and J shed 1 base, with 7 bases lying between them. The CDR3 DNA reads as TGTGCCAGCAGTTTCGGAGGGAGCAATCAGCCCCAGCATTTT. It is translated as CASSFGGSNQPQHF.

The gene calls are TRBV29-1 and TRBJ2-5, with D perhaps matching TRBD1 (5 bases). V was cut by 6 bases and J by 4 bases, with 12 bases left in between. The CDR3 runs 12 residues. CDR1 and CDR2 from the germline V gene are SQVTM and ANQGSEA. The CDR3 loop is CSVGAFGETQYF. The CDR3 DNA reads TGCAGCGTAGGGGCGTTCGGAGAGACCCAGTACTTC.

The table lists this clone with a few counts. The chain couples TRBV5-1 to TRBJ1-5; 9 bases are a match to TRBD1. CDR1 and CDR2 from the germline V gene are SGHRS and YFSETQ. The CDR3 loop spans 14 amino acids. The junction had 6 bases not matched to a gene; V was cut back by 3 bases and J by 8 bases. The CDR3 loop is CASSSTGGVEPQHF. In nucleotides, the CDR3 is TGCGCCAGCAGCTCGACAGGGGGGGTAGAGCCCCAGCATTTT.

This chain joins TRBV5-6 and TRBJ2-7; the D gene is possibly TRBD2 (6 bases). Trimming pared 0 bases from V and 0 bases from J, leaving 7 bases between. The germline V gene encodes CDR1 SGHDT and CDR2 YYEEEE. The CDR3 length is 14 residues. The CDR3 here is CASSLGRGSYEQYF. CDR3 in DNA: TGTGCCAGCAGCTTGGGGCGGGGCTCCTACGAGCAGTACTTC.

This rearrangement joins TRBV6-5 to TRBJ2-7; D may be TRBD1 (6 bases). V was shortened by 9 bases and J by 2 bases, with 20 bases between the two germline ends. CDR3 length equals 15 residues. The germline gives CDR1 MNHEY, CDR2 SVGAGI. The CDR3 DNA reads TGTGCCAGTAGAAAATACAGAGGGGGAACCTACGAGCAGTACTTC. It specifies CASRKYRGGTYEQYF.

The chain is built from TRBV2 and TRBJ2-1; weak D call: TRBD2 (6 bases). CDR1 is SNHLY and CDR2 is FYNNEI in the germline V gene. The V and J ends lost 7 bases and 4 bases respectively, with 8 bases between them. The CDR3 extends over 12 amino acids. CDR3: CASIGGYNEQFF. DNA for the CDR3: TGTGCCAGCATAGGAGGGTACAATGAGCAGTTCTTC.

V gene TRBV7-9 combines with J gene TRBJ1-2; the D is unclear. The CDR3 runs to 13 residues. Germline values: CDR1 SEHNR, CDR2 FQNEAQ (reference sequence). V lost 1 base and J 3 bases, leaving 6 bases between the germline ends. The CDR3: CASSLVPDYGYTF. The CDR3 DNA sequence: TGTGCCAGCAGCTTAGTCCCAGACTATGGCTACACCTTC.

This clone was seen only once. The chain employs TRBV10-3 and TRBJ2-1; D is perhaps TRBD1 (6 bases). The CDR3 covers 15 residues. CDR1 and CDR2 (germline): ENHRY, SYGVKD. Trimming left V 5 bases short and J 6 bases short, with 17 bases between. The CDR3 loop reads CAISKQGSETNEQFF. For the CDR3, the DNA is TGTGCCATCAGTAAGCAGGGGTCAGAAACCAATGAGCAGTTCTTC.

The rearrangement joins TRBV28 to TRBJ2-1, with D possibly matching TRBD2 (7 bases). V was cut by 3 bases and J by 4 bases, with 19 bases left in between. This CDR3 has 17 residues. The V gene's germline CDR1 is MDHEN and CDR2 SYDVKM. The CDR3 spells CASSFRGGTHDYNEQFF. The CDR3 DNA reads as TGTGCCAGCAGTTTCCGCGGGGGCACTCACGATTACAATGAGCAGTTCTTC.

This sequence joins TRBV12-5 and TRBJ2-3; 9 bases map to TRBD2. This CDR3 is built from 20 residues. The V and J ends lost 6 bases and 2 bases, in that order; junction bases with no gene match: 21. In germline, CDR1 is LGHNT, CDR2 FRNRAP. CDR3 DNA: TGTGCTAGTGGCCAACTCGGGGGTTCTAGCGGGGCAGACACCACAGATACGCAGTATTTT. Protein product: CASGQLGGSSGADTTDTQYF.

V usage is TRBV7-9 and J usage is TRBJ1-4, with D perhaps matching TRBD1 (5 bases). This CDR3 contains 15 residues. CDR1 is SEHNR, CDR2 FQNEAQ, per germline (reference sequence). Trimming took 1 base from V and 2 from J, leaving 8 bases between them. DNA for the CDR3: TGTGCCAGCAGCTTAGGCGGGGGGACTAATGAAAAACTGTTTTTT. Encoded protein: CASSLGGGTNEKLFF.

The J gene is TRBJ1-2, the V gene TRBV19; D is unclear. CDR3 length: 13 residues. Trimming shortened V by 0 bases and J by 3 bases, and 5 bases separated the two germline ends. CDR1 is LNHDA, CDR2 SQIVND, per germline (reference sequence). CDR3 sequence: CASSIEEDYGYTF. CDR3 nucleotide sequence: TGTGCCAGTAGTATAGAGGAGGACTATGGCTACACCTTC.

The rearrangement joins TRBV10-3 to TRBJ1-1; TRBD1 agrees at 9 bases. Germline V gives CDR1 ENHRY, CDR2 SYGVKD. The CDR3 runs to 14 residues. After removal of 6 bases from V and 5 bases from J, the junction contained 7 bases not matched to a gene. For the CDR3, the DNA is TGTGCCATCAGCGGACAGGGGACGGGAACTGAAGCTTTCTTT. Amino acid sequence: CAISGQGTGTEAFF.

J is TRBJ2-1 and V is TRBV5-5; maybe TRBD2 (5 bases). This CDR3 contains 15 residues. Germline V lookup: CDR1 SGHKS, CDR2 YYEKEE (reference sequence). V shed 3 bases and J shed 9 bases, with 19 bases lying between them. DNA for the CDR3: TGTGCCAGCAGCTCCAGATCCTCCCTCAGCGGTGAGCAGTTCTTC. This sequence encodes CASSSRSSLSGEQFF. Supplemented by reference TRBV5-5 and TRBJ2-1, the full variable domain reads DAGVTQSPTHLIKTRGQQVTLRCSPISGHKSVSWYQQVLGQGPQFIFQYYEKEERGRGNFPDRFSARQFPNYSSELNVNALLLGDSALYLCASSSRSSLSGEQFFGPGTRLTVL.

The chain joins TRBV5-1 to TRBJ2-7; 11 bases fit TRBD2. The V segment lost 5 bases and the J segment 2 bases; nucleotides outside the gene matches: 9. The CDR3 length is 16 residues. Germline V gives CDR1 SGHRS, CDR2 YFSETQ. CDR3 coding DNA: TGCGCCAGCAGACCTTATAGCGGGGGGGCCCCCTACGAGCAGTACTTC. This translates into CASRPYSGGAPYEQYF.

The chain carries TRBV28 and TRBJ2-5, with D possibly matching TRBD1 (5 bases). From germline, CDR1 is MDHEN and CDR2 SYDVKM. Trimming cost V 3 bases and J 2 bases, with 10 bases left between them. The CDR3 is 14 residues long. CDR3 sequence: CASSFNDRQETQYF. The CDR3 coding sequence is TGTGCCAGCAGTTTCAATGACAGACAAGAGACCCAGTACTTC.

The chain couples TRBV6-5 to TRBJ2-5; D may be TRBD1 (5 bases). Trimming removed 0 bases at V and 5 bases at J, with 13 bases between. The germline CDR1 and CDR2 sequences are MNHEY and SVGAGI. This CDR3 region has 15 residues. The CDR3 protein is CASSYSGSGLETQYF. CDR3 nucleotide sequence: TGTGCCAGCAGTTACTCGGGGTCAGGGCTGGAGACCCAGTACTTC.

The gene calls are TRBV2 and TRBJ1-1; 8 bases fit TRBD1. Germline V gene data show CDR1 as SNHLY and CDR2 as FYNNEI. The CDR3 is 14 amino acids. The V and J ends lost 5 bases and 1 base, in that order; junction bases with no gene match: 3. CDR3 nucleotide sequence: TGTGCCAGCAGTACAGGGGGGAAGAACACTGAAGCTTTCTTT. Its protein product is CASSTGGKNTEAFF.

The CDR3 nucleotides are TGTGCCAGCAGCTTAGATACCCTAAGTACGCAGTATTTT. Amino acids: CASSLDTLSTQYF. The chain links TRBV11-3 to TRBJ2-3; no firm D call. The CDR3 is 13 amino acids. Trimming removed 0 bases at V and 8 bases at J, with 9 bases between. The germline V gene encodes CDR1 SGHNT and CDR2 YENEEA.